The rows below give T cell receptor beta chains drawn from one sample of a study of blood T cell repertoires in COVID-19. Measured with immunoSEQ multiplex PCR; TCRdb has only the in-frame clones, and not every one. The table records hundreds of thousands of clones, about 88% of them present only once. Source material: PBMCs or T cells enriched from blood (not recorded which). These receptors came from a woman aged 18-29 years who had been exposed to COVID-19. Both conserved end residues are part of each CDR3. The D gene is left open where the match is weak. The size entry is marked missing in some rows and otherwise reads once, few, many or a size class.

TRBD1 | TRBJ2-7 | TRBV28 | few | TGTGCCAGCAGCGACAGGGTAAACGAGCAGTACTTC | CASSDRVNEQYF
NA | TRBJ1-2 | TRBV28 | NA | TGTGCCAGCAGTCCCTTGCCTAGTGGCTACACCTTC | CASSPLPSGYTF
TRBD1 | TRBJ1-2 | TRBV6-5 | NA | TGTGCCAGCAGTTACTCGGGACAGGGGGTATCCTATGGCTACACCTTC | CASSYSGQGVSYGYTF
NA | TRBJ2-1 | TRBV9 | NA | TGTGCCAGCAGCGTAGACGAGGGTGAGCAGTTCTTC | CASSVDEGEQFF
NA | TRBJ2-7 | TRBV5-4 | NA | TGTGCCAGCAGCTTACAACAGGGTGCGGACGAGCAGTACTTC | CASSLQQGADEQYF
NA | TRBJ1-2 | TRBV3-1/TRBV3-2 | NA | TGTGCCAGCAGCCAATCTCGGACAGCGAACTATGGCTACACCTTC | CASSQSRTANYGYTF
NA | TRBJ2-7 | TRBV27 | NA | TGTGCCAGCAGTTCGGTCTTGGTTCAGGGGGGCTACGAGCAGTACTTC | CASSSVLVQGGYEQYF
TRBD2 | TRBJ2-7 | TRBV27 | NA | TGTGCCAGCAGCTTCCGCGGGAGGGCCCTCGAGCAGTACTTC | CASSFRGRALEQYF
TRBD1 | TRBJ2-7 | TRBV6-1 | NA | TGTGCCAGCAGTGAAGCTGGGACAGGGAAAAGTGAGCAGTACTTC | CASSEAGTGKSEQYF
NA | TRBJ1-5 | TRBV6-1 | few | TGTGCCAGCAGTGAAGCGGCAGGGTCCAGCCAGCCCCAGCATTTT | CASSEAAGSSQPQHF
TRBD1 | TRBJ2-2 | TRBV5-8 | NA | TGTGCCAGCAGGCAAATCGAGGGGGCGCGGACCGGGGAGCTGTTTTTT | CASRQIEGARTGELFF
TRBD2 | TRBJ2-1 | TRBV6-5 | NA | TGTGCCAGCAGTTACGTGGGGACCGGGACTAGGAATGAGCAGTTCTTC | CASSYVGTGTRNEQFF
NA | TRBJ1-5 | TRBV9 | few | TGTGCCAGCAGCGTAGAGGGACATAGCAATCAGCCCCAGCATTTT | CASSVEGHSNQPQHF
NA | TRBJ1-6 | TRBV10-3 | NA | TGTGCCATCAGGGCCGGAGATTCACCCCTCCACTTT | CAIRAGDSPLHF
TRBD1 | TRBJ1-2 | TRBV10-3 | once | TGTGCCATCAGTGGGGACAGGGCCTATGGCTACACCTTC | CAISGDRAYGYTF
TRBD2 | TRBJ2-1 | TRBV6-2/TRBV6-3 | NA | TGTGCCAGCAGTTACTTAAAGCGGGGGGGCCCCTACAATGAGCAGTTCTTC | CASSYLKRGGPYNEQFF
NA | TRBJ1-2 | TRBV3-1/TRBV3-2 | NA | TGTGCCAGCAGCCCAAGCGGGGGGGCCTATGGCTACACCTTC | CASSPSGGAYGYTF
NA | TRBJ2-4 | TRBV2 | NA | TGTGCCAGCAGGGGGGGACTGACAGGGAGAGCCAAAAACATTCAGTACTTC | CASRGGLTGRAKNIQYF
NA | TRBJ2-7 | TRBV27 | NA | TGTGCCAGCAGTCTCCAACGCCCGGGGGACGAGCAGTACTTC | CASSLQRPGDEQYF
TRBD2 | TRBJ2-7 | TRBV27 | NA | TGTGCCAGCAGTCTCCCCGGGCTAGCGGGCTACGAGCAGTACTTC | CASSLPGLAGYEQYF
NA | TRBJ2-7 | TRBV4-3 | NA | TGCGCCAGCAGCCAAGAACGGGGATCCTACGAGCAGTACTTC | CASSQERGSYEQYF
TRBD1 | TRBJ1-5 | TRBV18 | NA | TGTGCCAGCTCACCCAGGACAGGGGTTAATCAGCCCCAGCATTTT | CASSPRTGVNQPQHF
TRBD1 | TRBJ1-2 | TRBV19 | NA | TGTGCCAGTAGTACGGACAGGGGAGGCTATGGCTACACCTTC | CASSTDRGGYGYTF
TRBD2 | TRBJ2-1 | TRBV27 | NA | TGTGCCAGCAGTTTAGGCTCCCACGGGGGGGATGAGCAGTTCTTC | CASSLGSHGGDEQFF
NA | TRBJ2-5 | TRBV6-5 | NA | TGTGCCAGCAGTCTCGGGACACTCCAGGGAGAGACCCAGTACTTC | CASSLGTLQGETQYF
NA | TRBJ2-1 | TRBV6-5 | NA | TGTGCCAGCGTCTACAGGAGCTCCTACAATGAGCAGTTCTTC | CASVYRSSYNEQFF
NA | TRBJ1-3 | TRBV18 | NA | TGTGCCAGCTCACCACAGGGGACTGGGGCTGGTGGAAACACCATATATTTT | CASSPQGTGAGGNTIYF
NA | TRBJ1-2 | TRBV3-1/TRBV3-2 | NA | TGTGCCAGCAGCCAACCATCGCAGATGTCTAACTATGGCTACACCTTC | CASSQPSQMSNYGYTF
NA | TRBJ2-1 | TRBV11-3 | NA | TGTGCCAGCAGCCCCGGGGTCCTCAGCTCCTACAATGAGCAGTTCTTC | CASSPGVLSSYNEQFF
TRBD1 | TRBJ1-2 | TRBV6-5 | NA | TGTGCCAGCAGTTACTCGGAAACCGGGACAGGGGTGGGCTACACCTTC | CASSYSETGTGVGYTF
TRBD2 | TRBJ2-5 | TRBV5-1 | NA | TGCGCCAGCAGCTCCTTCGGGGGGGCCGGGGAGACCCAGTACTTC | CASSSFGGAGETQYF
TRBD1 | TRBJ2-4 | TRBV7-9 | NA | TGTGCCAGCAGCCGGGGGACAGGGGGTGCGGCGGCCAAAAACATTCAGTACTTC | CASSRGTGGAAAKNIQYF
NA | TRBJ2-5 | TRBV7-2 | NA | TGTGCCAGCAGCCAACTAGGAAGTAGGGAGACCCAGTACTTC | CASSQLGSRETQYF
NA | TRBJ1-2 | TRBV28 | NA | TGTGCCAGCCCCAGGACAGACTATGGCTACACCTTC | CASPRTDYGYTF
TRBD2 | TRBJ2-5 | TRBV7-2 | NA | TGTGCCAGCAGCTTAGCGATTGTGACTAGCGGGAGGGGAGAGACCCAGTACTTC | CASSLAIVTSGRGETQYF
TRBD1 | TRBJ1-2 | TRBV28 | NA | TGTGCCAGCGTATTCCTTACAGGGGATGGCTACACCTTC | CASVFLTGDGYTF
NA | TRBJ1-1 | TRBV19 | NA | TGTGCCAGTAGTATCCCGGGGACTGAAGCTTTCTTT | CASSIPGTEAFF
NA | TRBJ1-1 | TRBV19 | few | TGTGCCAGTAGTATGGACAGAGTGAACACTGAAGCTTTCTTT | CASSMDRVNTEAFF
TRBD2 | TRBJ2-7 | TRBV3-1/TRBV3-2 | once | TGTGCCAGCAGCCTAGCGGGTTTGGGAGAGCAGTACTTC | CASSLAGLGEQYF
NA | TRBJ2-3 | TRBV7-9 | NA | TGTGCCAGCAGAACCCCCGCTGCAGGGGCAGATACGCAGTATTTT | CASRTPAAGADTQYF
TRBD1 | TRBJ2-2 | TRBV7-6 | NA | TGTGCCAGCAGCTTCAAGGACAGGGGACCTTCAGGGGGGGAGCTGTTTTTT | CASSFKDRGPSGGELFF
NA | TRBJ2-2 | TRBV7-9 | NA | TGTGCCAGCAGGGTCCAGGGGTCAGGGACCGGGGAGCTGTTTTTT | CASRVQGSGTGELFF
NA | TRBJ1-6 | TRBV28 | NA | TGTGCCAGCAGTTTAGTACAGAGCTCCTATAATTCACCCCTCCACTTT | CASSLVQSSYNSPLHF
TRBD1 | TRBJ2-7 | TRBV13 | NA | TGTGCCAGCAGCTTAAAACAGGGGGACGCCGAGCAGTACTTC | CASSLKQGDAEQYF
NA | TRBJ2-7 | TRBV20-1 | once | TGCAGTGCTCTAGACGCCTACGAGCAGTACTTC | CSALDAYEQYF
NA | TRBJ1-5 | TRBV27 | NA | TGTGCCAGCAGTTTATCGGGGCCGGATCAGCCCCAGCATTTT | CASSLSGPDQPQHF